This T cell receptor beta chain was found in a study of CD8 T cells in Susac syndrome. CD8+ and CD4+ T cells from blood underwent TCR beta sequencing, which was carried out in a high-throughput format. TEMRA cells were FACS-enriched, with CD8+ and CD4+ T cells isolated negatively. Remarks on this clonotype: Its target is unknown.

Study findings and constraints: The authors acknowledged that the study's TCR sequencing and HLA analysis involved relatively few individuals.

With random hexamers, reverse transcription was performed on roughly 0.5 to 1 ug of RNA. A multiplex approach, immunoSEQ multiplex PCR, amplified TCR beta CDR3 across 54 Vbeta and 13 Jbeta. TCRdb recomputed calls from the immunoSEQ multiplex PCR reads with MiXCR, one row per CDR3 protein. The sample lists some 200,000 distinct CDR3 sequences; roughly 90% were seen once. The J segment lost 4 bases and the V segment lost 4 bases, leaving 6 bases of the junction unmatched. Germline V gene lookup returns CDR1 LGHDT and CDR2 YNNKEL (reference sequence). The CDR3 is made up of 16 amino acids. Sequencing input: CD4+ T cells from PBMCs. The clonotype originates from a human donor with Susac syndrome. The chain carries TRBV3-1 and TRBJ2-2, with 10 bases fitting TRBD1. The CDR3 DNA is TGTGCCAGCAGCCGAGCTGGGACAGGGGCCACCGGGGAGCTGTTTTTT. It specifies CASSRAGTGATGELFF.